One sample yielded the 4 T cell receptor beta chains listed below, sequenced in a study of neoadjuvant anti-PD-1 for oral cavity cancer. This table comes from immunoSEQ multiplex PCR, and its TCRdb copy is limited to in-frame clones, with some not included. The sample lists approximately 6,700 clones; 70% to 80% were seen once. The sample consisted of PBMCs, taken before nivolumab (anti-PD-1) treatment. The source of these receptors is a person aged 35-79 years with oral cavity squamous cell carcinoma.

J is TRBJ2-4 and V is TRBV6-6; possible D gene TRBD1, 6 bases. The CDR3 has 15 amino acids. The germline V gene encodes CDR1 MNHNY and CDR2 SVGAGI (reference sequence). V was pared by 6 bases and J by 1 base, with 13 bases between. The CDR3 is CASSSFTGAKNIQYF. In DNA, the CDR3 is TGTGCCAGCAGCTCCTTCACAGGGGCCAAAAACATTCAGTACTTC.

The chain couples TRBV18 to TRBJ1-2, with a tentative D call TRBD1 (5 bases). Trimming took 2 bases from V and 0 from J, leaving 10 bases between them. Germline V lookup: CDR1 KGHSH, CDR2 LQKENI. CDR3 size: 15 residues. DNA for the CDR3: TGTGCCAGCTCACCAGGGGGGTCAACTAACTATGGCTACACCTTC. Translation gives CASSPGGSTNYGYTF.

This clone came up once. The gene calls are TRBV18 and TRBJ1-3; D possibly corresponds to TRBD1 (6 bases). This CDR3 region has 16 residues. Germline V lookup: CDR1 KGHSH, CDR2 LQKENI. V shed 3 bases and J shed 1 base, with 13 bases lying between them. CDR3 in DNA: TGTGCCAGCTCACCCCGACAGGTCACATCTGGAAACACCATATATTTT. Residues: CASSPRQVTSGNTIYF.

The CDR3 region has the DNA TGTGCCAGCAGTGACAGGGCGCGGGGCGGCAATCCCCAAGAGACCCAGTACTTC. It codes for CASSDRARGGNPQETQYF. V usage is TRBV6-4 and J usage is TRBJ2-5, with D maybe TRBD2 (6 bases). V was shortened by 2 bases and J by 1 base, with 20 bases between the two germline ends. This CDR3 comprises 18 residues. Germline assignment: CDR1 MRHNA and CDR2 SNTAGT.